The clone carrying this T cell receptor beta chain was seen a few times. Its specificity is not known. All patients relapsed after autologous stem cell transplantation, and brentuximab vedotin exposure varied. This sample stems from a study of PD-1 blockade in classical Hodgkin lymphoma. Points from the study as a whole: The baseline diversity of complete responders showed similarity to that of newly diagnosed patients. Newly diagnosed patients were reported to exhibit reduced baseline TCR diversity relative to healthy donors.

The V end lost 7 bases, the J end lost 4 bases, and 13 bases lay between the germline ends. Germline CDR1 and CDR2: SQVTM and ANQGSEA. This CDR3 has 12 amino acids. Libraries were prepared by immunoSEQ multiplex PCR; TCRdb keeps only in-frame clonotypes and omits some of them. Among roughly 13,000 clones listed, 84% were seen once. J is TRBJ1-1 and V is TRBV29-1; D not certain. This sequence originates from a human donor with classical Hodgkin lymphoma. Sequencing was performed on peripheral blood mononuclear cells (PBMCs), taken at baseline. CDR3 amino acids: CSAPSQGTEAFF. Here the CDR3 DNA reads TGCAGCGCCCCCAGCCAAGGCACTGAAGCTTTCTTT.